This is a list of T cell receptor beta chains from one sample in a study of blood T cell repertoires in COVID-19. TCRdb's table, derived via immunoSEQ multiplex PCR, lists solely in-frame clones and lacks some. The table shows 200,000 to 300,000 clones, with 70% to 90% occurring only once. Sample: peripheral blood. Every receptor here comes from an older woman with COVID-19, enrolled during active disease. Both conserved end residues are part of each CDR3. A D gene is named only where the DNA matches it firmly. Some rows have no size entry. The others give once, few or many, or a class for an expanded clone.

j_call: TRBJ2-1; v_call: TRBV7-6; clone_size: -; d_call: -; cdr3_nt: TGTGCCAGCAGCCCCCGTTTTCCGACTAATAAAAACAATGAGCAGTTCTTC; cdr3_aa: CASSPRFPTNKNNEQFF
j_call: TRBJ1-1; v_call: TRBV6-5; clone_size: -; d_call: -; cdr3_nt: TGTGCCAGCAGGAGGCATACGGGGGGGGGAACTGAAGCTTTCTTT; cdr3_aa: CASRRHTGGGTEAFF
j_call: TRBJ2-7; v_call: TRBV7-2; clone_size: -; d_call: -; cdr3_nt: TGTGCCAGCAGCTTGGCGGTTTACTCCTACGAGCAGTACTTC; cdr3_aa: CASSLAVYSYEQYF
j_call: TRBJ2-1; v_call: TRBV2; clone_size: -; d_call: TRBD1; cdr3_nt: TGTGCCAGCAGGAGCCAGGGGGCGGTCAGGGGCAATGAGCAGTTCTTC; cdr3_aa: CASRSQGAVRGNEQFF
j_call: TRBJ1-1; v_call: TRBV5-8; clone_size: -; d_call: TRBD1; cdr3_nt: TGTGCCAGCAGCTTCTGGACAGGGACCATGGGTACTCGTCCTGAAGCTTTCTTT; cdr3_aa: CASSFWTGTMGTRPEAFF
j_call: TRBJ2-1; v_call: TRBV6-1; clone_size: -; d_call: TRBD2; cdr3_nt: TGTGCCAGCAGTGGGGGACTAGCGGGAGGCCCCTACAATGAGCAGTTCTTC; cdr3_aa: CASSGGLAGGPYNEQFF
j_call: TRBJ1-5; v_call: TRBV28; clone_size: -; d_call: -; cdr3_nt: TGTGCCAGCAGTGACCCCCGGGGGGACAATCAGCCCCAGCATTTT; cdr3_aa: CASSDPRGDNQPQHF
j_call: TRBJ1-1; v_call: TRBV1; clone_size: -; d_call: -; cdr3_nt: TGCACCAGCAGCCGAGACGGGAGTGATACTGAAGCTTTCTTT; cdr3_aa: CTSSRDGSDTEAFF
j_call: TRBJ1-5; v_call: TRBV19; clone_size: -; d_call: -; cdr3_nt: TGTGCCTCAAGACGAGACAGCAAACTTAATCAGCCCCAGCATTTT; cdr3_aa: CASRRDSKLNQPQHF
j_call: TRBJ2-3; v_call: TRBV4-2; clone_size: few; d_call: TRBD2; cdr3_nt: TGTGCCAGCAGCCAAATTTCGGCGGCGGGAGGAGGGGATACGCAGTATTTT; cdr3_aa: CASSQISAAGGGDTQYF
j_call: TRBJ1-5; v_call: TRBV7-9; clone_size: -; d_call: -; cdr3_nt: TGTGCCAGCAGCTTAGGACAGTTTCAGCCCCAGCATTTT; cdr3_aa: CASSLGQFQPQHF
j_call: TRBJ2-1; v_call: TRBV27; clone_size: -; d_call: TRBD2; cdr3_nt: TGTGCCAGCACGGCACTAGGGGGACTAGTGGGCAATGAGCAGTTCTTC; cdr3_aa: CASTALGGLVGNEQFF
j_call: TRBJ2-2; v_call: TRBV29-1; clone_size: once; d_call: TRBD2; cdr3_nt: TGCAGCGTTGTGGATAGCGGGAGGGTAACCGGGGAGCTGTTTTTT; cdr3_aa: CSVVDSGRVTGELFF
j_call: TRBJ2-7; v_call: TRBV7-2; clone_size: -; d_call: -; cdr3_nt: TGTGCCAGCAGCTTCGGACAGACTCGGGGCTACGAGCAGTACTTC; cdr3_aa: CASSFGQTRGYEQYF
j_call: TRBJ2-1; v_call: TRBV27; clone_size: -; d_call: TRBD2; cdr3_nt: TGTGCCAGCAGTCCCAGGAGCGGGAAAGGGAATGAGCAGTTCTTC; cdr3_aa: CASSPRSGKGNEQFF
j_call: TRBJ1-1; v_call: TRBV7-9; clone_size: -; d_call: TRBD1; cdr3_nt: TGTGCCAGCAGCTTAGGAGGGACAGTAACTGAAGCTTTCTTT; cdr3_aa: CASSLGGTVTEAFF
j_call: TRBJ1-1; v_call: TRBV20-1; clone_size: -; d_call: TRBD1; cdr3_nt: TGCAGTGCGCTGGACAGGACCGAAGCTTTCTTT; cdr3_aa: CSALDRTEAFF
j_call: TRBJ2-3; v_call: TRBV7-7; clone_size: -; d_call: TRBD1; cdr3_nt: TGTGCCAGCAGCAGGGACAGAGCAGATACGCAGTATTTT; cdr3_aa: CASSRDRADTQYF
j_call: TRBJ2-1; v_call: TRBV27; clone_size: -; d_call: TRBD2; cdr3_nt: TGTGCCAGCAGTTCCTTTCCGGGACTAGCGGACGGGCAGTTCTTC; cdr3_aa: CASSSFPGLADGQFF
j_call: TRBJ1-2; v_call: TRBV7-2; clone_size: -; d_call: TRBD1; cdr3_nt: TGTGCCAGCAGCTCAGGACAGGGGGCTTCCTATGGCTACACCTTC; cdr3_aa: CASSSGQGASYGYTF
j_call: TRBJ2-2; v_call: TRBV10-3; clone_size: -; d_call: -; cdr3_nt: TGTGCCATCAGCCCTAGCGCACTGAACACCGGGGAGCTGTTTTTT; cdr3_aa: CAISPSALNTGELFF
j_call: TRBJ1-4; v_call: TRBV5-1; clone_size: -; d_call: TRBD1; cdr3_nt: TGCGCCAGCAGCAGGGGGACAGTAGGAACTAATGAAAAACTGTTTTTT; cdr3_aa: CASSRGTVGTNEKLFF
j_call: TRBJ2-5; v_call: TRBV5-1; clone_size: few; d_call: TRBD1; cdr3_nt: TGCGCCAGCAGGATAAGGGGGCTGGAAGAGACCCAGTACTTC; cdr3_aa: CASRIRGLEETQYF
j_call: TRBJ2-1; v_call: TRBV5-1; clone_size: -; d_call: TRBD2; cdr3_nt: TGCGCCAGCGAACAGGGCGGGAGGGCCAGGGGGTACAATGAGCAGTTCTTC; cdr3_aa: CASEQGGRARGYNEQFF
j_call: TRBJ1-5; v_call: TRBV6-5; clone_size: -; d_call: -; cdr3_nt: TGTGCCAGCACTCACAGCACCAACGGCTATCAGCCCCAGCATTTT; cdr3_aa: CASTHSTNGYQPQHF
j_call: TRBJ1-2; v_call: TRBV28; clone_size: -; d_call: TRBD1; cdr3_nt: TGTGCCAGCAGTTATTACAGGGGTGCCGTTAACTATGGCTACACCTTC; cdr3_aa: CASSYYRGAVNYGYTF
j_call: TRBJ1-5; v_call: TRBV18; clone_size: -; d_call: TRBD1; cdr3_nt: TGTGCCAGCTCACTGGGAACAGGGGTTCAGCCCCAGCATTTT; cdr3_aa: CASSLGTGVQPQHF
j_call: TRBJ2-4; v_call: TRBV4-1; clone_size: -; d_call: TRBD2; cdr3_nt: TGCGCCAGCAGCCAGGCCGGGACTAGCGACTCTTCCTTAGCCAAAAACATTCAGTACTTC; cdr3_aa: CASSQAGTSDSSLAKNIQYF
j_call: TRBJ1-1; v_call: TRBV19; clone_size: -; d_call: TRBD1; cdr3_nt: TGTGCCAGTAGTAAACAGGGGGCGAGCACTGAAGCTTTCTTT; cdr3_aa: CASSKQGASTEAFF
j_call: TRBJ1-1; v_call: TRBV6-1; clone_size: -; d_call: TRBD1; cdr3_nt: TGTGCCAGCAGTGGACGATACAGGGGCCCCCTCGAACGTACTGAAGCTTTCTTT; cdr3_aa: CASSGRYRGPLERTEAFF
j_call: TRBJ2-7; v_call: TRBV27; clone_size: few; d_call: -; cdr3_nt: TGTGCCAGCAGTTTCGGCCAGGGCGCCGAGCAGTACTTC; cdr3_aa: CASSFGQGAEQYF